These T cell receptor beta chains were read from a single sample in a study of CDR3 diversity in severe acne. TCRdb itself ran the PCR reads through MiXCR, one entry per CDR3 protein. The sample carries 85,000 to 120,000 distinct CDR3 sequences, roughly half recorded once. Sequences were obtained from blood. The receptors originated from a male donor with acne. The conserved cysteine and the conserved F or W are not part of the CDR3 here.

TRBJ1-2 TRBV3-1 ASSQDTEGSYGYT
TRBJ2-2 TRBV9 ASSDPMAGGTGELF
TRBJ1-1 TRBV10-3 AISEDRNTEAF
. TRBV29-1 SVFWTSAYEQY
TRBJ2-6 TRBV25-1 ASGPGANVLT
TRBJ1-6 TRBV11-2 ASSLGQALH
TRBJ2-7 TRBV6-1 ASSEAKGHPYEQY
TRBJ2-2 TRBV7-3 ASSPGLGGPGELF
TRBJ1-5 TRBV18 ASSSGQSSNQPQH
TRBJ2-3 TRBV2 ASSAEAMDDAPLPYTNTDTQY
TRBJ1-3 TRBV2 ASRKGSDSGNTIY
TRBJ2-3 TRBV7-9 ASSLGIPTDTQY
TRBJ1-1 TRBV11-2 ASRVMSNTEAF
TRBJ2-5 TRBV7-4 ASSFTQAARTQY
TRBJ2-7 TRBV11-2 ASSLGLREKQY
TRBJ1-6 TRBV20-1 SASRAGTGGLTLH
TRBJ2-7 TRBV28 ASSSLSYPDHEQY
TRBJ1-1 TRBV7-2 ASSTSRGLSTEAF
TRBJ2-1 TRBV7-8 ASSPLAGGWNEQF
TRBJ1-4 TRBV12-3/TRBV12-4 ASVGWGPNEKLF
TRBJ2-1 TRBV6-4 ASSDSGAGGNEQF
TRBJ2-3 TRBV27 ASSLWGSTDTQY
TRBJ2-3 TRBV20-1 SARILAGVTDTQY
TRBJ2-7 TRBV9 ASSVGTSGEQY
TRBJ2-7 TRBV20-1 SVDSGRVSYEQY
TRBJ2-7 TRBV20-1 SAEGTGGRTYEQY
TRBJ1-5 TRBV28 ASSEDRDQPQH
TRBJ2-5 TRBV9 ASSLGQGGQPQY
TRBJ1-4 TRBV7-8 ASSLGRSAKLF
TRBJ1-6 TRBV5-1 ASSPEGGTSPLH
TRBJ2-3 TRBV5-1 ASSRVPTSTDTQY
TRBJ2-1 TRBV20-1 SGRADPTYNEQF
TRBJ2-7 TRBV20-1 SARAITSGRVHEQY
TRBJ1-1 TRBV11-2 ASSLDRRALSNTEAF
TRBJ2-7 TRBV29-1 SVVFSGTETYEQY
TRBJ1-6 TRBV28 ASTNPGQGYFRTPLH
TRBJ1-2 TRBV5-6 ASSFSGTGYYGYT
TRBJ2-5 TRBV6-1 ASREETQY
TRBJ2-2 TRBV5-6 ASSFVGRGPTGELF
TRBJ2-1 TRBV5-1 ASSGRTSVSYNEQF
TRBJ2-3 TRBV20-1 SASSLAGSDTQY
TRBJ1-5 TRBV6-5 ASSYSRGSNQPQH
TRBJ2-5 TRBV19 ASKGLAAQETQY
TRBJ2-3 TRBV30 ASSGLETDTQY
TRBJ2-1 TRBV12-5 ASGSGGTPFGQF
TRBJ2-7 TRBV15 ATSREGLAGNYEQY
TRBJ2-3 TRBV7-2 AGGASTDTQY
TRBJ1-3 TRBV7-9 ATPPRDSGNTIY
TRBJ1-6 TRBV6-5 ASREVYNSPLH
TRBJ2-3 TRBV4-2 ASSQELQDTQY
TRBJ2-5 TRBV10-3 ASSRRAWYQETQY
TRBJ1-2 TRBV10-3 AISAFDRDYGYT